Listed below are T cell receptor beta chains from one sample, sequenced in a study of T cell repertoires in cytomegalovirus infection. TCRdb re-analysed the reads in MiXCR, keeping a single row per CDR3 protein. The data show some 77,000 distinct CDR3 sequences, 3% to 4.5% seen once. The sample comprised PBMCs. All receptors derive from a human donor in good health (CMV status not recorded). Some clones in this sample may be carry-over from other donors' samples. Each CDR3 is given with its conserved first and last residue.

j_gene: TRBJ1-2
v_gene: TRBV4-3
CDR3aa: CASSQKGQGSAGYTF

j_gene: TRBJ1-1
v_gene: TRBV29-1
CDR3aa: CNATRTENTEAFF

j_gene: TRBJ1-5
v_gene: TRBV28
CDR3aa: CASRQDRRGNQPQHF

j_gene: TRBJ1-2
v_gene: TRBV28
CDR3aa: CASSADSLNGYTF

j_gene: TRBJ2-7
v_gene: TRBV7-7
CDR3aa: CASSLTTGGRTYEQYF

j_gene: TRBJ2-7
v_gene: TRBV7-2
CDR3aa: CASSLGIGQGYYEQYF

j_gene: TRBJ2-3
v_gene: TRBV12-3/TRBV12-4
CDR3aa: CASRLWTDTQYF

j_gene: TRBJ2-2
v_gene: TRBV6-5
CDR3aa: CASSYLDRKTGELFF

j_gene: TRBJ1-1
v_gene: TRBV20-1
CDR3aa: CSASGLGTEAFF

j_gene: TRBJ1-1
v_gene: TRBV7-9
CDR3aa: CASSQTGRRLEAFF

j_gene: TRBJ2-7
v_gene: TRBV30
CDR3aa: CALQEGYEQYF

j_gene: TRBJ2-3
v_gene: TRBV7-8
CDR3aa: CASSALAGGSTDTQYF

j_gene: TRBJ2-3
v_gene: TRBV4-3
CDR3aa: CASSRQGSTDTQYF

j_gene: TRBJ1-1
v_gene: TRBV20-1
CDR3aa: CSASNAGNVAEAFF

j_gene: TRBJ2-3
v_gene: TRBV12-3/TRBV12-4
CDR3aa: CASSLALSDSYTDTQYF

j_gene: TRBJ1-1
v_gene: TRBV30
CDR3aa: CAWNTGMNTEAFF

j_gene: TRBJ2-7
v_gene: TRBV28
CDR3aa: CASSPGQGGVGEQYF

j_gene: TRBJ1-1
v_gene: TRBV6-2/TRBV6-3
CDR3aa: CASSDRASNTEAFF

j_gene: TRBJ2-3
v_gene: TRBV18
CDR3aa: CASSVGQDYTDTQYF

j_gene: TRBJ2-7
v_gene: TRBV29-1
CDR3aa: CSVGNSAREQYF

j_gene: TRBJ2-5
v_gene: TRBV30
CDR3aa: CAWSNVGPETQYF

j_gene: TRBJ2-5
v_gene: TRBV6-1
CDR3aa: CASTPGTSWETQYF

j_gene: TRBJ1-1
v_gene: TRBV12-3/TRBV12-4
CDR3aa: CASRVDIESTEAFF

j_gene: TRBJ1-5
v_gene: TRBV6-5
CDR3aa: CASSLRGAMEPQHF

j_gene: TRBJ2-3
v_gene: TRBV7-2
CDR3aa: CASSLSNADTQYF

j_gene: TRBJ2-2
v_gene: TRBV3-1
CDR3aa: CASSQYNTGELFF

j_gene: TRBJ1-6
v_gene: TRBV5-4
CDR3aa: CASSPDRAGGSPLHF

j_gene: TRBJ2-7
v_gene: TRBV7-6
CDR3aa: CASSRDRDQYF

j_gene: TRBJ1-1
v_gene: TRBV9
CDR3aa: CASSPQQGLSTEAFF

j_gene: TRBJ1-1
v_gene: TRBV2
CDR3aa: CASSAGIYVNTEAFF

j_gene: TRBJ2-3
v_gene: TRBV2
CDR3aa: CASSFSTTDTQYF

j_gene: TRBJ2-1
v_gene: TRBV7-2
CDR3aa: CASSLGGLGVSDEQFF

j_gene: TRBJ2-5
v_gene: TRBV5-1
CDR3aa: CASSLWDRGGETQYF

j_gene: TRBJ2-7
v_gene: TRBV29-1
CDR3aa: CSVAGGQGFEYGAQYF

j_gene: TRBJ1-1
v_gene: TRBV12-3/TRBV12-4
CDR3aa: CASRLLGQRNTEAFF

j_gene: TRBJ1-2
v_gene: TRBV29-1
CDR3aa: CSAPMGQDANYGYTF

j_gene: TRBJ1-1
v_gene: TRBV18
CDR3aa: CASSPEELSTEAFF

j_gene: TRBJ2-7
v_gene: TRBV6-2/TRBV6-3
CDR3aa: CASSYSRTMEQYF

j_gene: TRBJ2-5
v_gene: TRBV27
CDR3aa: CASSSTRQGTGETQYF

j_gene: TRBJ2-7
v_gene: TRBV10-2
CDR3aa: CASSELGTQKQYF

j_gene: TRBJ2-7
v_gene: TRBV28
CDR3aa: CASRGRLTYYEQYF

j_gene: TRBJ2-7
v_gene: TRBV6-2/TRBV6-3
CDR3aa: CASKAGTYEQYF

j_gene: TRBJ2-7
v_gene: TRBV6-2/TRBV6-3
CDR3aa: CASNPGGALTYEQYF

j_gene: TRBJ1-1
v_gene: TRBV28
CDR3aa: CASSQFMNTEAFF

j_gene: TRBJ2-7
v_gene: TRBV9
CDR3aa: CASSVAAGFGEQYF

j_gene: TRBJ1-2
v_gene: TRBV7-2
CDR3aa: CASSKGGQGILGYTF

j_gene: TRBJ1-6
v_gene: TRBV5-4
CDR3aa: CASSSDRVHSPLHF

j_gene: TRBJ1-1
v_gene: TRBV7-2
CDR3aa: CASRRDRVMTEAFF

j_gene: TRBJ2-1
v_gene: TRBV18
CDR3aa: CASSPRESHEQFF

j_gene: TRBJ1-2
v_gene: TRBV12-3/TRBV12-4
CDR3aa: CASSYGQLPFF

j_gene: TRBJ1-1
v_gene: TRBV20-1
CDR3aa: CSARNSLNTEAFF

j_gene: TRBJ1-1
v_gene: TRBV7-8
CDR3aa: CASSMTGASTEAFF

j_gene: TRBJ2-7
v_gene: TRBV5-5
CDR3aa: CASHYRGQGLYEQYF

j_gene: TRBJ2-3
v_gene: TRBV27
CDR3aa: CASSSAAASTDTQYF

j_gene: TRBJ1-6
v_gene: TRBV6-2/TRBV6-3
CDR3aa: CASTVTGYNSPLHF